This T cell receptor beta chain is from a study of cytomegalovirus exposure and HLA in healthy donors. Turning to the study itself: A subsequent analysis stated that the 90 to 150 validation repertoires were run on the same platform as the roughly 710 first-cohort repertoires.

V lost 7 bases and J 2 bases, leaving 9 bases between the germline ends. From germline, CDR1 is SNHLY and CDR2 FYNNEI. This CDR3 comprises 12 residues. Data came from immunoSEQ multiplex PCR; TCRdb stores just in-frame clones and leaves some out. Altogether about 360,000 clones are present, 86% being singletons, with the ten largest covering roughly 0.83%. Broader study findings: The study flagged some 170 TCR beta chains as cytomegalovirus-associated.

This clone was recorded a few times. Its antigen remains unknown. This TCR was sampled from a woman between 18 and 29 years old in good health and CMV-seronegative. The specimen was PBMCs. The chain recombines TRBV2 with TRBJ2-7, with D possibly matching TRBD2 (5 bases). CDR3 coding DNA: TGTGCCAGCATGTTCGGGACCTACGAGCAGTACTTC. Translated, it gives CASMFGTYEQYF.